This entry features one TCR beta chain sequence. One entry per CDR3 protein, called by TCRdb with MiXCR from the RT-PCR reads. Of 84,000 or so distinct CDR3 sequences in the sample, about 48% were seen once. This entry belongs to a study of patients and donors after allogeneic stem cell transplantation. The CDR3 covers 14 residues. Trimming left V 6 bases short and J 7 bases short, with 16 bases between. The source material was blood, either unsorted or a sorted T cell fraction (not recorded which). The TCR comes from a human donor who was either an allogeneic HSCT recipient or a stem cell or donor lymphocyte infusion donor (not recorded which). It is not recorded whose cells these are; they may come from a transplant donor. This chain links TRBV12-3 or TRBV12-4 with TRBJ2-1; weak D call: TRBD1 (6 bases). CDR3 sequence reads: CASSRRTDSNEQFF. The CDR3 DNA follows: TGTGCCAGCAGCCGGCGGACAGATTCAAATGAGCAGTTCTTC.